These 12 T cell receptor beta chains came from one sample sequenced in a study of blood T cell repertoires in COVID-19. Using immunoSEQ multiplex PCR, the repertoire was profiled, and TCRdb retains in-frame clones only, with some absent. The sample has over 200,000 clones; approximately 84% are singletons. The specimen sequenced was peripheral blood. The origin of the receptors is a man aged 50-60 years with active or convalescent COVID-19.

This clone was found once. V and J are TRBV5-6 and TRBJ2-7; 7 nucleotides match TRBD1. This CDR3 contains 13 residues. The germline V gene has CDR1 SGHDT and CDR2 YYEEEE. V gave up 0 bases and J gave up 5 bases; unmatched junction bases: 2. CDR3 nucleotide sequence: TGTGCCAGCAGCTTGGAAGGGGGCCACGAGCAGTACTTC. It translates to CASSLEGGHEQYF.

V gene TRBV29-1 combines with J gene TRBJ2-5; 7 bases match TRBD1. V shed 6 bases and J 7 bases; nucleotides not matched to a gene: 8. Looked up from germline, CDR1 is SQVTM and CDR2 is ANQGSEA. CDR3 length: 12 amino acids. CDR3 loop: CSVLRQGRTQYF. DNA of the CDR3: TGCAGCGTCCTTCGACAGGGTCGGACCCAGTACTTC.

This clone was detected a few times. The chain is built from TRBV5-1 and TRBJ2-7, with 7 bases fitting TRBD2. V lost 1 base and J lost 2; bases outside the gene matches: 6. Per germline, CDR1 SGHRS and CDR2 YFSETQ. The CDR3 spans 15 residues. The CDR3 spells CASSLSGGTTYEQYF. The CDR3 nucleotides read TGCGCCAGCAGCTTGTCGGGGGGAACTACCTACGAGCAGTACTTC.

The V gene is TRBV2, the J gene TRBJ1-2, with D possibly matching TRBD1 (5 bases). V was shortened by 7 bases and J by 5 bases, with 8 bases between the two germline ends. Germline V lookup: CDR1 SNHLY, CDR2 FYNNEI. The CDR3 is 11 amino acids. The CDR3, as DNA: TGTGCCAGCAAACAGGAATATGGCTACACCTTC. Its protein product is CASKQEYGYTF.

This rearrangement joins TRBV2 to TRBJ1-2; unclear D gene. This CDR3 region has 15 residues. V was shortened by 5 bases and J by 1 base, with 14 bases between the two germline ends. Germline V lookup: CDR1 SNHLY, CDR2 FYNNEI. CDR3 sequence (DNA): TGTGCCAGCAGTCAGCAGGCGCAGGTTAACTATGGCTACACCTTC. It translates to CASSQQAQVNYGYTF.

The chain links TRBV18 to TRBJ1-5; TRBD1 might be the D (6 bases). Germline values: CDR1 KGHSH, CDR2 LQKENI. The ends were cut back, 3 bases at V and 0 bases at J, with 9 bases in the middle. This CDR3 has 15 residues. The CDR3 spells CASSPSGDSNQPQHF. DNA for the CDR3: TGTGCCAGCTCACCGTCAGGGGATAGCAATCAGCCCCAGCATTTT. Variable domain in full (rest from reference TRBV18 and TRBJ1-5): NAGVMQNPRHLVRRRGQEARLRCSPMKGHSHVYWYRQLPEEGLKFMVYLQKENIIDESGMPKERFSAEFPKEGPSILRIQQVVRGDSAAYFCASSPSGDSNQPQHFGDGTRLSIL.

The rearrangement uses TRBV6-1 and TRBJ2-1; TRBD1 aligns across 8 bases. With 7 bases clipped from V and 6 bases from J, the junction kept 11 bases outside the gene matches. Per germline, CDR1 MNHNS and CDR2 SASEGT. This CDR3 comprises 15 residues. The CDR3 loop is CASTSRGTGLNEQFF. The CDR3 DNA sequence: TGTGCCAGCACCAGCCGGGGGACAGGTCTCAATGAGCAGTTCTTC.

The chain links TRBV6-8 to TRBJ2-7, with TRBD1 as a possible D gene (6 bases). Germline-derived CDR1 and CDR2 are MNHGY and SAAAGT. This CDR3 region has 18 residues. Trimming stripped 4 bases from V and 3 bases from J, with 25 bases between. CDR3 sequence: CASSFPFRGHQPYYEQYF. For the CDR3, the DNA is TGTGCCAGCAGTTTCCCCTTTAGGGGACACCAGCCCTACTACGAGCAGTACTTC.

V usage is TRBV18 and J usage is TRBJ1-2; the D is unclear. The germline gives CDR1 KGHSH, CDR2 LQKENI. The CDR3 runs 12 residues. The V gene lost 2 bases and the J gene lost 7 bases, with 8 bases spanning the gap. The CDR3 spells CASSPSSGGYTF. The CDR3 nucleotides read TGTGCCAGCTCACCATCCAGTGGTGGCTACACCTTC.

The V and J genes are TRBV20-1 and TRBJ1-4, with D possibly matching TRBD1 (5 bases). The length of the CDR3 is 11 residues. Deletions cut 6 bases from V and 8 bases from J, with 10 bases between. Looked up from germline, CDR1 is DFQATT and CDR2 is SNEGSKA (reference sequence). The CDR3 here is CSAEQDEKLFF. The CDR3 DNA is TGCAGTGCGGAACAGGACGAAAAACTGTTTTTT.

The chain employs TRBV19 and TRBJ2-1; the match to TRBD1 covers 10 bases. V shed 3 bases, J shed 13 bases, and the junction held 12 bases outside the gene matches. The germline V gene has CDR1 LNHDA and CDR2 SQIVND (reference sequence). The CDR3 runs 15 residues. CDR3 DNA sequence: TGTGCCAGTAGTATGGGGACAGGGGAAAAATTAGACCAGTTCTTC. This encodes CASSMGTGEKLDQFF.

DNA for the CDR3: TGTGCCAGCAGCTTAGCACAGTATAATTCACCCCTCCACTTT. It codes for CASSLAQYNSPLHF. The chain is built from TRBV7-9 and TRBJ1-6; no reliable D call. The V gene's germline CDR1 is SEHNR and CDR2 FQNEAQ (reference sequence). The CDR3 length is 14 residues. Deletions cut 0 bases from V and 4 bases from J, with 4 bases between.